This TCR beta chain was retrieved from a study of blood T cell repertoires in COVID-19. Study-wide context: Specimens from acute and convalescent COVID-19 originated in the United States, Italy and Spain. Sources were T cells, B-cell-depleted T cells, or PBMCs; the material itself was cDNA or gDNA.

Germline V lookup: CDR1 SGHVS, CDR2 FQNEAQ. This CDR3 has 15 residues. The V segment lost 2 bases and the J segment 4 bases; nucleotides outside the gene matches: 4. Researchers sorted participants into cohorts using their self-reported clinical history. Donors of Cohort 3 who recovered were those that had two negative PCRs, clearance, or symptom resolution. The data were produced by immunoSEQ multiplex PCR, yet TCRdb's version contains in-frame clones alone and is incomplete. The sample shows fewer than 350,000 clones, 70% to 90% of them seen only once. This clone was recorded once. This chain uses TRBV7-8 with TRBJ1-1; 10 bases are shared with TRBD1. The sequence came from a middle-aged woman who had recovered from COVID-19. Specimen: PBMCs or T cells enriched from blood (not recorded which). The CDR3 spells CASSLIGTGVTEAFF. CDR3 sequence (DNA): TGTGCCAGCAGCTTAATAGGGACAGGGGTCACTGAAGCTTTCTTT.